A selection of T cell receptor beta chains follows, all from one sample in a study of control samples from healthy donors and cancer patients. Generated by immunoSEQ multiplex PCR, the TCRdb table keeps only in-frame clones and is missing some. This sample's table reports roughly 200,000 clones. The specimen was blood. These receptor sequences come from a woman aged 25 to 39 in good health. Each CDR3 is given with its conserved first and last residue. D genes are given only for firm matches.

j_call | v_call | d_call | cdr3_aa | cdr3_nt
TRBJ2-1 | TRBV27 | TRBD2 | CASSLRGLAGYNEQFF | TGTGCCAGCAGTTTAAGAGGGCTAGCGGGGTACAATGAGCAGTTCTTC
TRBJ2-3 | TRBV7-2 | TRBD2 | CASSSLTSGGQTDTQYF | TGTGCCAGCAGCTCCTTAACTAGCGGGGGGCAAACAGATACGCAGTATTTT
TRBJ2-2 | TRBV23-1 | - | CAIWARNGELFF | TGCGCCATCTGGGCGAGGAACGGGGAGCTGTTTTTT
TRBJ2-5 | TRBV7-2 | TRBD2 | CASSLPTSGVETQYF | TGTGCCAGCAGCCTACCGACTAGCGGGGTCGAGACCCAGTACTTC
TRBJ1-4 | TRBV30 | - | CAWHLGVAGEKLFF | TGTGCCTGGCATTTAGGAGTAGCCGGGGAAAAACTGTTTTTT
TRBJ2-1 | TRBV6-2/TRBV6-3 | TRBD2 | CASSTLAGMYNEQFF | TGTGCCAGCAGCACTCTAGCGGGGATGTACAATGAGCAGTTCTTC
TRBJ2-7 | TRBV19 | TRBD2 | CASSISPGGAYEQYF | TGTGCCAGTAGTATCTCCCCCGGGGGGGCCTACGAGCAGTACTTC
TRBJ2-5 | TRBV6-5 | - | CASSRTMSQETQYF | TGTGCCAGCAGTAGAACCATGAGCCAGGAGACCCAGTACTTC
TRBJ1-1 | TRBV3-1/TRBV3-2 | TRBD1 | CASSPRDRVTEAFF | TGTGCCAGCAGCCCCAGGGACAGGGTCACTGAAGCTTTCTTT
TRBJ2-5 | TRBV27 | TRBD1 | CASRPGQGYQETQYF | TGTGCCAGCAGGCCGGGACAGGGGTACCAAGAGACCCAGTACTTC